The text below deals with one TCR beta chain. These data come from a study of blood T cell repertoires in COVID-19. Study at large: T cells, B-cell-depleted T cells, or PBMCs supplied cDNA or gDNA.

This table comes from immunoSEQ multiplex PCR, and its TCRdb copy is limited to in-frame clones, with some not included. The data show around 190,000 clones, roughly 84% seen once. Germline V gene lookup returns CDR1 LNHDA and CDR2 SQIVND (reference sequence). CDR3 length equals 16 residues. Trimming took 10 bases from V and 5 from J; bases not matched to a gene: 19. This rearrangement joins TRBV19 to TRBJ1-2; TRBD1 matches at 7 bases. Specimen: peripheral blood. The clonotype originates from a human donor in a cohort sampled during active COVID-19. As DNA, the CDR3 is TGTGCCACCGACAGGGCCGGTAACGACAAGCTTTATGGCTACACCTTC. Translating gives CATDRAGNDKLYGYTF.